The source of this T cell receptor beta chain is a study of blood T cell repertoires in COVID-19. Study background: Spain, Italy and the United States supplied samples that represented acute and convalescent COVID-19. Nucleic acid was either cDNA or gDNA, and it came from T cells, B-cell-depleted T cells, or PBMCs.

Profiling relied on immunoSEQ multiplex PCR, and the TCRdb table lists in-frame clones only, not all of them. The sample carries about 270,000 clones, more than 70% recorded once. This clone showed up just once. V dropped 4 bases and J dropped 2; count of bases not matched to a gene: 5. CDR1 and CDR2 (germline): SNHLY, FYNNEI. CDR3 length: 16 amino acids. This TCR was sampled from a woman between 18 and 29 years old with acute or convalescent COVID-19. The sequencing sample was made of peripheral blood. The V gene is TRBV2, the J gene TRBJ2-6, with 7 positions matching TRBD2. Here the CDR3 DNA reads TGTGCCAGCAGTGGGGAGGGCTCCCCTGGGGCCAACGTCCTGACTTTC. Translating gives CASSGEGSPGANVLTF.